The clone carrying this T cell receptor beta chain was recorded at least ten times. This specimen comes from a study of Graves' ophthalmopathy and Graves' hyperthyroidism. Background on the study: There was a collection of peripheral blood at initial diagnosis, before any treatment.

TCR beta CDR3 regions were amplified from RNA transcripts. The first round was an RT-PCR with HTBI primers, and the second round was a multiplex PCR. TCRdb reanalysed the multiplex PCR reads using MiXCR and keeps one entry per CDR3 protein. The sample holds 350,000 to 450,000 distinct CDR3 sequences; under 25% are singletons and the top ten take around 3.2%. Source material: peripheral blood. The receptor was isolated from a woman aged 18-35 years with stable Graves' hyperthyroidism.

Here the CDR3 reads CASSFSGRTDTQYF. For the CDR3, the DNA is TGTGCCAGCAGTTTTAGCGGTCGCACAGATACGCAGTATTTT. The chain employs TRBV28 and TRBJ2-3, with a possible D match to TRBD2 (6 bases). V was pared by 3 bases and J by 1 base, with 8 bases between. Per germline, CDR1 MDHEN and CDR2 SYDVKM. The length of the CDR3 is 14 residues.